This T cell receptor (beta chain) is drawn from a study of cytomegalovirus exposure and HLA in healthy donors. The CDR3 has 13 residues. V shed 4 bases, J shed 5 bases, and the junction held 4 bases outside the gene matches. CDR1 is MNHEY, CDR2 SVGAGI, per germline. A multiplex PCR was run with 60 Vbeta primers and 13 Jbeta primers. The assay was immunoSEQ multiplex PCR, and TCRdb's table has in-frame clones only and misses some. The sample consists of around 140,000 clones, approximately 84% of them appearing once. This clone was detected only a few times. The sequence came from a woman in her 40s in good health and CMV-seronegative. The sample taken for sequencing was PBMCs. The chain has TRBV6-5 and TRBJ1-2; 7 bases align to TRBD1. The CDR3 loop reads CASSSLTGYGYTF. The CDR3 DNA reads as TGTGCCAGCAGTTCCCTGACAGGGTATGGCTACACCTTC.